The 29 T cell receptor beta chains below all came from one sample that was sequenced in a study of cytomegalovirus exposure and HLA in healthy donors. PCR primers comprised 60 Vbeta and 13 Jbeta primers. Measured with immunoSEQ multiplex PCR; TCRdb has only the in-frame clones, and not every one. The table has some 150,000 clones, roughly 64% seen once. Input material: PBMCs. Receptors were obtained from a woman aged 25-40 years in good health and CMV-seropositive.

The gene calls are TRBV6-6 and TRBJ2-7; TRBD2 aligns across 7 bases. After removal of 2 bases from V and 5 bases from J, the junction contained 3 bases not matched to a gene. This CDR3 comprises 13 residues. Looked up from germline, CDR1 is MNHNY and CDR2 is SVGAGI (reference sequence). CDR3 in amino acids: CASSYGGVDEQYF. The CDR3 DNA is TGTGCCAGCAGTTACGGGGGGGTAGACGAGCAGTACTTC.

The chain joins TRBV28 to TRBJ1-2, with D perhaps TRBD1 (6 bases). This CDR3 contains 14 residues. The V end was cut by 7 bases, the J end by 0 bases, with 12 bases between. The V gene's germline CDR1 is MDHEN and CDR2 SYDVKM. CDR3 sequence (DNA): TGTGCCAGCACCTGGGGGCAGCCTAACTATGGCTACACCTTC. This sequence encodes CASTWGQPNYGYTF.

The chain joins TRBV7-2 to TRBJ2-7; TRBD2 matches 9 bases. This CDR3 has 14 amino acids. The J segment lost 0 bases and the V segment lost 6 bases, leaving 3 bases of the junction unmatched. Germline lookup yields CDR1 SGHTA and CDR2 FQGNSA. CDR3 bases: TGTGCCAGCAGTCTAGCGGGGCGCTCCTACGAGCAGTACTTC. This gives the protein CASSLAGRSYEQYF.

This clone showed up just a few times. The genes are TRBV30 and TRBJ2-7; D gene uncertain. Germline CDR1 GTSNPN, CDR2 SVGIG (reference sequence). V was cut by 5 bases and J by 6 bases, with 20 bases left in between. The CDR3 runs 14 residues. CDR3 coding DNA: TGTGCCTGGGCATCCGGGTTAGGCTTTCTCGAGCAGTACTTC. Translation gives CAWASGLGFLEQYF.

The rearrangement uses TRBV6-1 and TRBJ2-2; no reliable D call. The J call is in doubt because the DNA end fits TRBJ1-3 better. The germline V gene encodes CDR1 MNHNS and CDR2 SASEGT. The CDR3 has 15 residues. This CDR3 is CASSFGVTTGNTIYF. The DNA for the CDR3 is TGTGCCAGCAGTTTCGGGGTAACAACTGGAAACACCATATATTTT.

This clone was detected once. V usage is TRBV28 and J usage is TRBJ1-1; the D gene is possibly TRBD1 (5 bases). The V gene lost 3 bases and the J gene lost 10 bases, with 9 bases spanning the gap. In germline, CDR1 is MDHEN, CDR2 SYDVKM. This CDR3 has 11 amino acids. The CDR3, as DNA: TGTGCCAGCAGTTTCCAGGGAGGAGCTTTCTTT. Protein: CASSFQGGAFF.

The chain uses TRBV19 and TRBJ2-7; TRBD1 aligns across 10 bases. The CDR3 is 15 amino acids. Per the germline V gene, CDR1 is LNHDA and CDR2 is SQIVND (reference sequence). After removal of 0 bases from V and 2 bases from J, the junction contained 1 base not matched to a gene. CDR3: CASSIEGQGPYEQYF. The CDR3 coding sequence is TGTGCCAGTAGTATAGAGGGACAGGGGCCCTACGAGCAGTACTTC.

This rearrangement joins TRBV19 to TRBJ1-1; D gene unclear. The CDR3 length is 13 residues. Germline CDR1 is LNHDA and CDR2 is SQIVND (reference sequence). V lost 3 bases and J lost 1, with 6 bases in between. The CDR3 DNA sequence: TGTGCCAGTAGTATCGGGAGGAACACTGAAGCTTTCTTT. It encodes CASSIGRNTEAFF.

This sequence joins TRBV5-6 and TRBJ2-7; the D gene is possibly TRBD2 (7 bases). Trimming removed 5 bases at V and 1 base at J, with 16 bases between. Germline V gene data show CDR1 as SGHDT and CDR2 as YYEEEE. The CDR3 consists of 15 residues. CDR3 amino acids: CASRYLRGGSYEQYF. The CDR3, as DNA: TGTGCCAGCAGATACCTCAGGGGAGGGTCCTACGAGCAGTACTTC.

The chain combines TRBV6-6 with TRBJ2-5; 10 bases are a match to TRBD2. The J segment lost 6 bases and the V segment lost 0 bases, leaving 7 bases of the junction unmatched. This CDR3 spans 16 amino acids. The germline V gene has CDR1 MNHNY and CDR2 SVGAGI (reference sequence). CDR3 region: CASSYSNSGGAKTQYF. The CDR3 DNA follows: TGTGCCAGCAGTTACTCGAACAGCGGGGGGGCGAAGACCCAGTACTTC.

The gene calls are TRBV18 and TRBJ2-6; 8 bases align to TRBD1. V was pared by 3 bases and J by 4 bases, with 11 bases of the junction left unmatched. Germline values: CDR1 KGHSH, CDR2 LQKENI. The CDR3 consists of 18 residues. The CDR3 bases are TGTGCCAGCTCACCTTTCGACAGGGGTTTCGGAGGGGCCAACGTCCTGACTTTC. The encoded protein is CASSPFDRGFGGANVLTF.

Here the CDR3 DNA reads TGTGCCATCAGTGAGGCAGGTATAAATCAGCCCCAGCATTTT. This gives the protein CAISEAGINQPQHF. This chain connects TRBV10-3 to TRBJ1-5; D is uncertain. V was shortened by 2 bases and J by 4 bases, with 9 bases between the two germline ends. The germline gives CDR1 ENHRY, CDR2 SYGVKD. There are 14 residues in the CDR3.

This clone came up a few times. This chain uses TRBV5-1 with TRBJ1-5; D not certain. This CDR3 region has 15 residues. Germline assignment: CDR1 SGHRS and CDR2 YFSETQ. Between the trimmed V and J ends, which lost 1 base and 0 bases, there was a span of 8 bases. CDR3 DNA sequence: TGCGCCAGCAGCTTGAACGGAGATAGCAATCAGCCCCAGCATTTT. This sequence encodes CASSLNGDSNQPQHF. The full variable domain, with the rest looked up from reference TRBV5-1 and TRBJ1-5, is KAGVTQTPRYLIKTRGQQVTLSCSPISGHRSVSWYQQTPGQGLQFLFEYFSETQRNKGNFPGRFSGRQFSNSRSEMNVSTLELGDSALYLCASSLNGDSNQPQHFGDGTRLSIL.

The chain is built from TRBV5-1 and TRBJ1-1; 7 bases match TRBD1. There are 16 residues in the CDR3. With V trimmed by 0 bases and J by 1 base, 6 bases remained unmatched. The germline gives CDR1 SGHRS, CDR2 YFSETQ. This CDR3 reads CASSLGQGVSNTEAFF. The DNA of the CDR3 is TGCGCCAGCAGCTTGGGACAGGGCGTGTCGAACACTGAAGCTTTCTTT.

This chain uses TRBV6-5 with TRBJ1-5; TRBD1 aligns across 7 bases. The germline CDR1 and CDR2 sequences are MNHEY and SVGAGI. This CDR3 has 15 residues. J gave up 6 bases and V 2 bases, and 7 bases lay outside the gene matches. This CDR3 reads CASSYPGGRSQPQHF. DNA for the CDR3: TGTGCCAGCAGTTACCCAGGGGGTCGGAGTCAGCCCCAGCATTTT.

The rearrangement links TRBV7-8 to TRBJ2-5, with 7 bases matching TRBD1. CDR3 size: 17 residues. V gave up 1 base and J gave up 2 bases; unmatched junction bases: 10. Germline CDR1 is SGHVS and CDR2 is FQNEAQ. Written as DNA, the CDR3 is TGTGCCAGCAGCTTAGTAAGGGGGCAGGGGGTACAAGAGACCCAGTACTTC. Translation gives CASSLVRGQGVQETQYF.

The chain joins TRBV18 to TRBJ2-2, with 7 nucleotides matching TRBD2. Losses at the gene ends were 2 bases for V and 2 bases for J; bases not matched to a gene: 2. This CDR3 has 15 residues. Germline values: CDR1 KGHSH, CDR2 LQKENI. DNA of the CDR3: TGTGCCAGCTCACCATCTAGCGGTAACACCGGGGAGCTGTTTTTT. Translating gives CASSPSSGNTGELFF.

The CDR3 here is CATSGGISYEQYF. The CDR3 region has the DNA TGCGCCACCTCGGGGGGGATCTCCTACGAGCAGTACTTC. The V call is TRBV10-2, the J call TRBJ2-7; 8 bases map to TRBD2. The junction had 5 bases not matched to a gene; V was cut back by 10 bases and J by 0 bases. Germline V gene lookup returns CDR1 WSHSY and CDR2 SAAADI. The CDR3 runs to 13 residues.

J is TRBJ2-1 and V is TRBV4-2, with 11 bases aligning to TRBD2. This CDR3 region has 17 residues. V lost 1 base to trimming and J lost 9 bases; unmatched junction nucleotides: 11. Germline assignment: CDR1 LGHNA and CDR2 YNFKEQ. For the CDR3, the DNA is TGTGCCAGCAGCCAAGTATCGGTACTAGCGGGAGTTAGTGAGCAGTTCTTC. This codes for CASSQVSVLAGVSEQFF.

The chain combines TRBV6-1 with TRBJ1-5, with no clear D. V was clipped by 0 bases and J by 6 bases, with 9 bases between them. Germline V gene data show CDR1 as MNHNS and CDR2 as SASEGT. The CDR3 extends over 14 amino acids. CDR3: CASSEAFFSQPQHF. The CDR3 region has the DNA TGTGCCAGCAGTGAAGCGTTTTTTAGTCAGCCCCAGCATTTT.

The gene calls are TRBV7-6 and TRBJ2-7; D not resolved. Germline V lookup: CDR1 SGHVS, CDR2 FNYEAQ. Trimming took 0 bases from V and 3 from J, leaving 9 bases between them. The CDR3 is 14 residues long. The CDR3 DNA sequence: TGTGCCAGCAGCTTAGCGGCACACCACTACGAGCAGTACTTC. Translation: CASSLAAHHYEQYF.

This clone was detected only a few times. The chain links TRBV5-6 to TRBJ1-1, with TRBD1 identical over 8 bases. The V and J ends lost 4 bases and 1 base, in that order; junction bases with no gene match: 6. CDR3 size: 15 residues. CDR1 and CDR2 (germline): SGHDT, YYEEEE. This CDR3 reads CASSTRGQGNTEAFF. The CDR3 region has the DNA TGTGCCAGCAGCACCAGGGGGCAGGGGAACACTGAAGCTTTCTTT. The full variable domain, rest sourced from reference TRBV5-6 and TRBJ1-1, is DAGVTQSPTHLIKTRGQQVTLRCSPKSGHDTVSWYQQALGQGPQFIFQYYEEEERQRGNFPDRFSGHQFPNYSSELNVNALLLGDSALYLCASSTRGQGNTEAFFGQGTRLTVV.

The chain uses TRBV7-9 and TRBJ1-5; 8 positions match TRBD1. CDR3 length: 12 amino acids. The V and J ends lost 5 bases and 11 bases, in that order; junction bases with no gene match: 5. CDR1 is SEHNR and CDR2 is FQNEAQ in the germline V gene (reference sequence). The CDR3 DNA reads TGTGCCAGCAGCATACAGGGGGGAGCCCAGCATTTT. This encodes CASSIQGGAQHF. Looking up the rest from reference TRBV7-9 and TRBJ1-5 gives the full variable domain: DTGVSQNPRHKITKRGQNVTFRCDPISEHNRLYWYRQTLGQGPEFLTYFQNEAQLEKSRLLSDRFSAERPKGSFSTLEIQRTEQGDSAMYLCASSIQGGAQHFGDGTRLSIL.

The V and J genes are TRBV6-1 and TRBJ1-1; unclear D gene. Germline V gene lookup returns CDR1 MNHNS and CDR2 SASEGT. The CDR3 consists of 13 residues. V was trimmed by 0 bases and J by 7 bases, leaving 9 bases between them. CDR3 sequence: CASSEAEGREAFF. In DNA form, the CDR3 reads TGTGCCAGCAGTGAAGCGGAGGGTCGTGAAGCTTTCTTT.

This clone has a single count. V is TRBV4-1 and J is TRBJ2-7, with 8 positions matching TRBD2. Germline V gene lookup returns CDR1 MGHRA and CDR2 YSYEKL. The CDR3 length is 20 residues. V shed 5 bases, J shed 2 bases, and the junction held 23 bases outside the gene matches. In nucleotides, the CDR3 is TGCGCCAGCAGCACCCGGCCGGGGGGGCCTTCCGGGACTGGCACCTACGAGCAGTACTTC. Protein sequence: CASSTRPGGPSGTGTYEQYF.

Regarding this clone: At one end, the junction sequence differs from germline, possibly due to a read error. The J gene is TRBJ2-5, the V gene TRBV5-1; 9 nucleotides match TRBD2. Germline V gene lookup returns CDR1 SGHRS and CDR2 YFSETQ. CDR3 length: 15 residues. This chain's CDR3 is CASGLVPSGAETQYF. CDR3 sequence (DNA): TGCGCCAGCGGCTTGGTACCTAGCGGGGCGGAGACCCAGTACTTC.

The gene calls are TRBV5-6 and TRBJ2-2; 9 bases are shared with TRBD1. J gave up 5 bases and V 2 bases, and 4 bases lay outside the gene matches. The CDR3 sequence is 15 residues long. Germline CDR1 reads SGHDT; CDR2 reads YYEEEE. This chain's CDR3 is CASSLGTGLTGELFF. CDR3 bases: TGTGCCAGCAGCTTAGGGACAGGGCTGACCGGGGAGCTGTTTTTT.

V usage is TRBV5-1 and J usage is TRBJ1-2; TRBD1 matches 7 bases. This CDR3 spans 14 amino acids. V shed 0 bases and J 3 bases; nucleotides not matched to a gene: 2. From germline, CDR1 is SGHRS and CDR2 YFSETQ. CDR3 loop: CASSLDRGYYGYTF. CDR3 nucleotides: TGCGCCAGCAGCTTGGACAGGGGATACTATGGCTACACCTTC.

This chain links TRBV27 with TRBJ1-5; D gene unclear. Between the trimmed V and J ends, which lost 8 bases and 3 bases, there was a span of 11 bases. CDR3 length equals 13 residues. Germline lookup yields CDR1 MNHEY and CDR2 SMNVEV (reference sequence). The CDR3 bases are TGTGCCAGCCGCGCGGGGTACAATCAGCCCCAGCATTTT. This encodes CASRAGYNQPQHF.